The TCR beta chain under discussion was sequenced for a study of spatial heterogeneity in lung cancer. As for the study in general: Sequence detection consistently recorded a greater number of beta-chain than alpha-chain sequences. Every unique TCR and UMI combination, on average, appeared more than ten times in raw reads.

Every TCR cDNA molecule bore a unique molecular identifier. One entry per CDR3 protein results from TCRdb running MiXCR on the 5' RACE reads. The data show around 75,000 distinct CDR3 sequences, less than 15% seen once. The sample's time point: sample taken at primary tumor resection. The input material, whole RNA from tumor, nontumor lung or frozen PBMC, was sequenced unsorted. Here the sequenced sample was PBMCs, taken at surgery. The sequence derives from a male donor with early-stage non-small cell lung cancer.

CDR3 in DNA: TGCAGTGCTAGACCGGGACAGGGGAATGAAAAACTGTTTTTT. This sequence encodes CSARPGQGNEKLFF. The V call is TRBV20-1, the J call TRBJ1-4; 10 bases line up with TRBD1. The CDR3 sequence is 14 residues long. Per germline, CDR1 DFQATT and CDR2 SNEGSKA (reference sequence). With 2 bases clipped from V and 5 bases from J, the junction kept 2 bases outside the gene matches.